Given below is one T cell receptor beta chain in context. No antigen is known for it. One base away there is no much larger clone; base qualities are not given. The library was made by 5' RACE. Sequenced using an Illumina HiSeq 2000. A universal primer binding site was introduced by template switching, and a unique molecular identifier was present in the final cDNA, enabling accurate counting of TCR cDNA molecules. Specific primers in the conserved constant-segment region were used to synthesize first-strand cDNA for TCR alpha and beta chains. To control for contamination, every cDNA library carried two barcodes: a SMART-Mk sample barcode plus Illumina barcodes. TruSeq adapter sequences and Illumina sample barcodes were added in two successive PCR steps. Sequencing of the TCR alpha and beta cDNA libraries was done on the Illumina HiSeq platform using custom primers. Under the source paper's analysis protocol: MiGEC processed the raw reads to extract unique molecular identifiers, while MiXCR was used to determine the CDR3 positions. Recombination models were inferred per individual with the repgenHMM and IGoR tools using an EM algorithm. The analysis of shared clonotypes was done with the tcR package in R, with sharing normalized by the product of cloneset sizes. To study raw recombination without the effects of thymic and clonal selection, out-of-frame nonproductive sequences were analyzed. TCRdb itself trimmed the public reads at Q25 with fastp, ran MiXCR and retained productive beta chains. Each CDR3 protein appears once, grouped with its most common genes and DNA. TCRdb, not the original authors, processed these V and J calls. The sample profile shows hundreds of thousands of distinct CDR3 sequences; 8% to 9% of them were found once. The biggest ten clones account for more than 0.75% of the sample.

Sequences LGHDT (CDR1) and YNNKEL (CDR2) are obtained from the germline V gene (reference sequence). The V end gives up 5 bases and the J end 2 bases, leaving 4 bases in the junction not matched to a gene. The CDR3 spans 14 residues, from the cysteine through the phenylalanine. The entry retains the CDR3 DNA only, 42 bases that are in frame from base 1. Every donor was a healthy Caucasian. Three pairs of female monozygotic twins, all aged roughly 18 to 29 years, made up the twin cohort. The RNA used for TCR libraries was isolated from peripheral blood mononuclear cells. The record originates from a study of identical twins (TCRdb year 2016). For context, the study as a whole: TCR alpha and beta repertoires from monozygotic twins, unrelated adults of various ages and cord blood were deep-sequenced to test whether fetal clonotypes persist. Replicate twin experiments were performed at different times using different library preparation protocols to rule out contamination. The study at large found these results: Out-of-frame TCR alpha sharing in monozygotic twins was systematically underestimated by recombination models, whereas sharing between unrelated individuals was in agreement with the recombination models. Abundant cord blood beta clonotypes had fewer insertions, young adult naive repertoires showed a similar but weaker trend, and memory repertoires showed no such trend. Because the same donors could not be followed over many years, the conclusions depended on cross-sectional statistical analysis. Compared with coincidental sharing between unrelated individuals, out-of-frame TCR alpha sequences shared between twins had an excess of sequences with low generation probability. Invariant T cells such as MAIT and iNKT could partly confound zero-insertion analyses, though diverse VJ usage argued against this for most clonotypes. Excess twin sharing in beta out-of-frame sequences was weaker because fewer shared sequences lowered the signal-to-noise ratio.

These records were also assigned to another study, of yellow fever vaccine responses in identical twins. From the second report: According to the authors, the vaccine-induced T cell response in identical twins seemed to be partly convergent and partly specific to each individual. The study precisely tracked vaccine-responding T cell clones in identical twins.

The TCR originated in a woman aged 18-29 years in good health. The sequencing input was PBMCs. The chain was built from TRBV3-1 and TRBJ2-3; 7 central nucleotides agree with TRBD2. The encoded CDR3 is CASSARGYTDTQYF. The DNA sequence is TGTGCCAGCAGCGCGCGGGGGTACACAGATACGCAGTATTTT.